This TCR beta chain was retrieved from a study of T cell responses to AZD1222 COVID-19 vaccine. General study findings and limits: Spike regions recognized by vaccine-associated CD4 TCRs spanned the protein, led by 160-218 and 743-854.

The CDR3 totals 14 residues. V was clipped by 0 bases and J by 7 bases, with 14 bases between them. Germline V gene sequence: CDR1 GTSNPN, CDR2 SVGIG (reference sequence). Method: immunoSEQ multiplex PCR; TCRdb's copy keeps in-frame clones and lacks some. Of around 140,000 clones in the sample, 80% to 95% are singletons; the top ten hold approximately 1.7%. As regards this clone: Its matching antigen is unknown.

The chain combines TRBV30 with TRBJ2-3; D is possibly TRBD1 or TRBD2 (5 bases each). The specimen comprised peripheral blood, sampled on day 0 of AZD1222 vaccination. This TCR derives from an adult in good health. CDR3 protein: CAWSVHGGLNTQYF. CDR3 nucleotide sequence: TGTGCCTGGAGTGTACATGGGGGTCTGAATACGCAGTATTTT.